The 21 T cell receptor beta chains given below trace back to one sample, sequenced in a study of T cell clonality in common variable immunodeficiency. The table came from immunoSEQ multiplex PCR; TCRdb's copy has only in-frame clones and leaves some out. This sample comprises around 45,000 clones, none seen once only. Specimen: peripheral blood mononuclear cells. The receptor set was obtained from a person aged 18 to 75 in good health.

This clone has a count of ten or more. The read ends 3 residues shy of where the CDR3 ends; the end is completed using the germline J gene. The V and J genes are TRBV5-4 and TRBJ2-1; 12 bases are a match to TRBD2. This CDR3 is 16 amino acids long. The J segment lost 7 bases and the V segment lost 1 base, leaving 6 bases of the junction unmatched. Germline CDR1 SGHNT, CDR2 YYREEE (reference sequence). The CDR3 protein is CASSLPSGRASNEQFF. CDR3 DNA (partial): TGTGCCAGCAGCTTGCCTAGCGGGAGGGCCTCGAATGAG.

Ten or more counts support this clone. Incomplete CDR3 DNA: TGCAGTGCCAGGGGCCACGATGAAAAA. The encoded protein is CSARGHDEK. The full CDR3 reads CSARGHDEKLFF. The chain has TRBV20-1 and TRBJ1-4, with TRBD1 as a possible D gene (6 bases). The CDR3 end lies 3 residues beyond the end of the read and is filled in from the germline J gene. V was trimmed by 6 bases and J by 6 bases, leaving 11 bases between them. CDR1 is DFQATT and CDR2 is SNEGSKA in the germline V gene (reference sequence). The CDR3 sequence is 12 residues long.

There are many counts of this clone. Coverage ceases 3 residues before the CDR3 finishes, and the germline J gene fills in the end. The chain combines TRBV5-1 with TRBJ2-1; 8 bases are shared with TRBD2. CDR3 length: 15 residues. Germline V gene lookup returns CDR1 SGHRS and CDR2 YFSETQ. V trimming: 3 bases; J trimming: 5 bases; junction bases outside the gene matches: 7. This CDR3 is CASSYQRGSNNEQFF. The part of the CDR3 DNA that was read is TGCGCCAGCAGCTACCAGCGGGGGAGCAACAATGAG.

For this clone: The read is 3 residues too short to cover the CDR3 end, so that end is filled in from the germline J gene. This sequence joins TRBV19 and TRBJ1-2, with TRBD1 matching over 7 bases. This CDR3 region has 17 residues. V shed 5 bases, J shed 5 bases, and the junction held 17 bases outside the gene matches. Germline loops: CDR1 LNHDA, CDR2 SQIVND (reference sequence). Incomplete CDR3 DNA: TGTGCCAGTAGTTTCTCATCAAGGGTCGGGACAGTTTATGGC. Protein: CASSFSSRVGTVYG. The full CDR3 sequence reads CASSFSSRVGTVYGYTF.

In this sample, this clone turned up many times. The CDR3 end falls 3 residues outside the read, so it is completed with the germline J gene. This chain connects TRBV5-1 to TRBJ2-6, with D uncertain. Germline V lookup: CDR1 SGHRS, CDR2 YFSETQ. The CDR3 has 16 residues. Trimming took off 5 bases at V and 2 bases at J, with 14 bases between the two ends. This chain's CDR3 is CASRGRANTGANVLTF. The CDR3 DNA, read in part, is TGCGCCAGCAGGGGTAGGGCGAACACTGGGGCCAACGTC.

This clone was found many times. The read ends 3 residues shy of where the CDR3 ends; the end is completed using the germline J gene. V and J are TRBV19 and TRBJ1-1; possible D gene TRBD1, 5 bases. Germline values: CDR1 LNHDA, CDR2 SQIVND (reference sequence). The CDR3 spans 13 residues. V shed 6 bases and J shed 1 base, with 9 bases lying between them. Incomplete CDR3 DNA: TGTGCCAGTAGCTTAACAGGGAACACTGAA. It encodes CASSLTGNTE. Given in full, the CDR3 is CASSLTGNTEAFF.

This clone has just a few counts. The read finishes 3 residues shy of the CDR3 end, and the germline J gene is used to complete it. The chain uses TRBV5-1 and TRBJ2-7; D remains ambiguous. CDR1 is SGHRS and CDR2 is YFSETQ in the germline V gene. This CDR3 is 12 amino acids long. Trimming stripped 0 bases from V and 2 bases from J, with 3 bases between. CDR3 DNA (partial): TGCGCCAGCAGCTTGGACACCTACGAG. Its translation: CASSLDTYE. From start to end, the CDR3 is CASSLDTYEQYF.

This clone was recorded at least ten times. Sequencing ends 3 residues short of the CDR3 end; the germline J gene provides the rest. This chain joins TRBV29-1 and TRBJ2-1; the D is unclear. V lost 4 bases and J 4 bases, leaving 8 bases between the germline ends. The CDR3 totals 12 residues. Germline CDR1 is SQVTM and CDR2 is ANQGSEA. CDR3 DNA (partial): TGCAGCGTTGCGTTAGCTTACAATGAG. It is translated as CSVALAYNE. The full-length CDR3 reads as CSVALAYNEQFF.

About this clone: The observed sequence ends 3 residues before the CDR3 terminus, with the missing tail filled in from the germline J gene. The rearrangement links TRBV7-9 to TRBJ1-2, with 7 bases identical to TRBD1. Germline assignment: CDR1 SEHNR and CDR2 FQNEAQ (reference sequence). The CDR3 length is 13 residues. The CDR3 here is CASSLEGADTYTF. The CDR3 bases that were read are TGTGCCAGCAGCTTAGAGGGGGCGGATACC.

This clone was seen ten or more times. Read sequence stops 3 residues before the CDR3 end, and the germline J gene provides the missing end. The V and J genes are TRBV19 and TRBJ2-7; 8 bases map to TRBD1. Per germline, CDR1 LNHDA and CDR2 SQIVND (reference sequence). This CDR3 is 15 amino acids long. The J segment lost 2 bases and the V segment lost 5 bases, leaving 8 bases of the junction unmatched. The DNA read from the CDR3 is TGTGCCAGTAGTCAATTCCTACAGGGGGCCTACGAG. It specifies CASSQFLQGAYE. The full CDR3 is CASSQFLQGAYEQYF.

The table lists this clone with many counts. Read coverage stops 3 residues before the CDR3 terminus; the germline J gene supplies the remainder. This chain connects TRBV19 to TRBJ1-2; D ambiguous. V lost 0 bases and J lost 6, with 14 bases in between. Germline V gives CDR1 LNHDA, CDR2 SQIVND (reference sequence). The CDR3 length is 15 residues. CDR3 sequence: CASSIDLLGGHGYTF. The covered CDR3 bases are TGTGCCAGTAGTATAGATCTATTGGGCGGGCATGGC.

This clone has at least ten counts. From the germline J gene comes the end of the CDR3, since the read stops 3 residues before it. The rearrangement joins TRBV7-2 to TRBJ2-1; D unclear. Germline values: CDR1 SGHTA, CDR2 FQGNSA. The V end was cut by 5 bases, the J end by 6 bases, with 11 bases between. This CDR3 is built from 13 residues. CDR3 residues: CASSRHGPNEQFF. Partial CDR3 DNA: TGTGCCAGCAGCCGACACGGCCCCAATGAG.

In its sample, this clone was seen many times. The read ends 3 residues shy of where the CDR3 ends; the end is completed using the germline J gene. V usage is TRBV20-1 and J usage is TRBJ2-1, with TRBD1 matching 8 bases. The CDR3 consists of 16 residues. V was clipped by 0 bases and J by 2 bases; unmatched bases: 6. Germline V gives CDR1 DFQATT, CDR2 SNEGSKA (reference sequence). The CDR3 reads CSARDARQGTYNEQFF. CDR3 DNA, as far as it was read: TGCAGTGCTAGAGATGCACGACAGGGGACCTACAATGAG.

In this sample, this clone turned up many times. The read ends 3 residues shy of where the CDR3 ends; the end is completed using the germline J gene. V and J are TRBV14 and TRBJ2-3, with 10 bases fitting TRBD2. Germline V lookup: CDR1 SGHDN, CDR2 FVKESK. The CDR3 runs 16 residues. With 2 bases clipped from V and 1 base from J, the junction kept 3 bases outside the gene matches. The sequenced part of the CDR3 DNA is TGTGCCAGCAGCCAACTCGGACTAGCGGGCACAGATACG. This translates into CASSQLGLAGTDT. The entire CDR3 reads CASSQLGLAGTDTQYF.

This clone has a count of ten or more. The read ends 3 residues shy of where the CDR3 ends; the end is completed using the germline J gene. The gene calls are TRBV18 and TRBJ2-7, with 13 positions matching TRBD2. The CDR3 runs 18 residues. With 3 bases clipped from V and 3 bases from J, the junction kept 11 bases outside the gene matches. Per germline, CDR1 KGHSH and CDR2 LQKENI. CDR3 region: CASSPRTSGSQDHYEQYF. Partial CDR3 DNA: TGTGCCAGCTCACCTCGGACTAGCGGGAGTCAAGACCACTACGAG. The entire variable domain, with the rest obtained from reference TRBV18 and TRBJ2-7, is as follows: NAGVMQNPRHLVRRRGQEARLRCSPMKGHSHVYWYRQLPEEGLKFMVYLQKENIIDESGMPKERFSAEFPKEGPSILRIQQVVRGDSAAYFCASSPRTSGSQDHYEQYFGPGTRLTVT.

In its sample, this clone was seen many times. CDR3 DNA (partial): TGTGCCAGCTCCCAGGATCCTGGAAACACC. Translation: CASSQDPGNT. The complete CDR3 sequence is CASSQDPGNTIYF. V usage is TRBV2 and J usage is TRBJ1-3; D call uncertain. The observed sequence ends 3 residues before the CDR3 terminus, with the missing tail filled in from the germline J gene. Germline lookup yields CDR1 SNHLY and CDR2 FYNNEI. Trimming removed 8 bases at V and 2 bases at J, with 10 bases between. The CDR3 is 13 residues long.

This clone was found many times. The CDR3 end lies 3 residues beyond the end of the read and is filled in from the germline J gene. The chain couples TRBV5-1 to TRBJ2-7, with a weak D call TRBD2 (5 bases). This CDR3 has 14 amino acids. The V end was cut by 2 bases, the J end by 3 bases, with 12 bases between. Germline V lookup: CDR1 SGHRS, CDR2 YFSETQ. The DNA read from the CDR3 is TGCGCCAGCAGCTTCGGCGGGCCCTTCTACGAG. Protein: CASSFGGPFYE. In full, the CDR3 is CASSFGGPFYEQYF.

The sample holds many counts of this clone. The read is 3 residues too short to cover the CDR3 end, so that end is filled in from the germline J gene. Different DNA sequences within this sample yield the same CDR3. The rearrangement links TRBV20-1 to TRBJ2-2, with 7 bases fitting TRBD2. CDR1 DFQATT and CDR2 SNEGSKA come from the germline V gene (reference sequence). The J segment lost 3 bases and the V segment lost 0 bases, leaving 7 bases of the junction unmatched. The CDR3 is 16 residues long. The CDR3 region is CSARDPGGSDTGELFF. The sequenced CDR3 bases are TGCAGTGCTAGAGACCCCGGGGGGAGTGACACCGGGGAG.

This clone was found many times. The read gets to within 3 residues of the CDR3 end, and the germline J gene fills in the rest. This rearrangement joins TRBV15 to TRBJ1-5; D gene unclear. Germline V gives CDR1 LNHNV, CDR2 YYDKDF (reference sequence). Trimming pared 0 bases from V and 6 bases from J, leaving 6 bases between. This CDR3 has 13 amino acids. Incomplete CDR3 DNA: TGTGCCACCAGCAGAGAAGGGCTTCAGCCC. Its translation: CATSREGLQP. The CDR3 in full is CATSREGLQPQHF. The complete variable domain, with remaining parts taken from reference TRBV15 and TRBJ1-5, reads DAMVIQNPRYQVTQFGKPVTLSCSQTLNHNVMYWYQQKSSQAPKLLFHYYDKDFNNEADTPDNFQSRRPNTSFCFLDIRSPGLGDTAMYLCATSREGLQPQHFGDGTRLSIL.

This clone was counted ten times or more. The read stops 3 residues short of the end of the CDR3; the missing end is completed from the germline J gene. This sequence joins TRBV20-1 and TRBJ2-1, with TRBD2 identical over 12 bases. J was trimmed by 9 bases and V by 0 bases; bases with no gene match: 12. CDR3 length equals 17 residues. Germline values: CDR1 DFQATT, CDR2 SNEGSKA (reference sequence). The CDR3 DNA, read in part, is TGCAGTGCTAGAGACCCCAACGGACTAGCGGGATTCACTGAG. Protein: CSARDPNGLAGFTE. The entire CDR3 is CSARDPNGLAGFTEQFF.

At least ten counts were recorded for this clone. Read coverage stops 3 residues before the CDR3 terminus; the germline J gene supplies the remainder. The V and J genes are TRBV5-1 and TRBJ2-2, with TRBD2 matching 11 bases. The CDR3 extends over 18 amino acids. The germline V gene has CDR1 SGHRS and CDR2 YFSETQ. Unmatched junction bases numbered 4, after V lost 0 bases and J lost 0 bases. CDR3 sequence: CASSLALTSGANTGELFF. CDR3 DNA, as far as it was read: TGCGCCAGCAGCTTGGCCCTGACTAGCGGGGCGAACACCGGGGAG.